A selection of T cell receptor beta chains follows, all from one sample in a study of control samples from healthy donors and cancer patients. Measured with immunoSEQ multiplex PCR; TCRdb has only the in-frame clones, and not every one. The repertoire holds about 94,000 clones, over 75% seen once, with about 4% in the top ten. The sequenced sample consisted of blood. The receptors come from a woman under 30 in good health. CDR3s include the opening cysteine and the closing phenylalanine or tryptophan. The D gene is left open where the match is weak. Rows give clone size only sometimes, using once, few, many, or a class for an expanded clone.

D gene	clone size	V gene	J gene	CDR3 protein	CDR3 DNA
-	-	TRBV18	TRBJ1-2	CASSPLGDNYGYTF	TGTGCCAGCTCACCACTTGGGGACAACTATGGCTACACCTTC
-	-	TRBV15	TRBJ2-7	CATSRDGGGGSYEQYF	TGTGCCACCAGCAGAGATGGAGGTGGGGGATCCTACGAGCAGTACTTC
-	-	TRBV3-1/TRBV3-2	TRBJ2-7	CASTHGTYEQYF	TGTGCCAGCACCCATGGGACCTACGAGCAGTACTTC
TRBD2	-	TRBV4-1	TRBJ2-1	CASSRTLGLPGDEQFF	TGCGCCAGCAGCCGCACCCTGGGACTACCCGGCGATGAGCAGTTCTTC
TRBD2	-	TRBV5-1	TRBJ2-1	CASSLGLVRAGEQFF	TGCGCCAGCAGCCTTGGACTAGTGCGGGCAGGTGAGCAGTTCTTC
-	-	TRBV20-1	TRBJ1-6	CSARSQAPLHF	TGCAGTGCTAGATCGCAGGCACCCCTCCACTTT
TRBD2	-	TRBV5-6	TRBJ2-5	CASSPNNLGLAGVPETQYF	TGTGCCAGCAGCCCCAATAACCTTGGACTAGCGGGGGTTCCGGAGACCCAGTACTTC
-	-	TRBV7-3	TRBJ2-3	CASSLGGHDTQYF	TGTGCCAGCAGCTTAGGGGGCCATGATACGCAGTATTTT
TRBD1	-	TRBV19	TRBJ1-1	CASSQGGTEAFF	TGTGCCAGTAGTCAGGGGGGCACTGAAGCTTTCTTT
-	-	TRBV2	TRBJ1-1	CASRNLQGPSEAFF	TGTGCCAGCAGGAACTTACAGGGCCCTAGTGAAGCTTTCTTT
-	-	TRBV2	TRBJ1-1	CASRGGTRVEAFF	TGTGCCAGCAGAGGGGGGACACGCGTTGAAGCTTTCTTT
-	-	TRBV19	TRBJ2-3	CASQDLHDTQYF	TGTGCCAGTCAGGACCTTCATGATACGCAGTATTTT
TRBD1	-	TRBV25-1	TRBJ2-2	CASSYTGTGKVGELFF	TGTGCCAGCAGTTATACCGGGACAGGGAAGGTCGGGGAGCTGTTTTTT
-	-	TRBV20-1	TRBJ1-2	CSARSLSGYTF	TGCAGTGCTAGATCATTGAGTGGCTACACCTTC
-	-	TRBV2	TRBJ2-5	CATYTGLRETQYF	TGTGCCACCTACACGGGGCTTCGGGAGACCCAGTACTTC
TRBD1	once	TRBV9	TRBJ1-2	CASSDPGQGLRGYTF	TGTGCCAGCAGCGACCCGGGACAGGGGCTACGTGGCTACACCTTC
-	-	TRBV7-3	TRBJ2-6	CASSLQGTGANVLTF	TGTGCCAGCAGCTTGCAGGGTACTGGGGCCAACGTCCTGACTTTC
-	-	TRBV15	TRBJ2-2	CATSRDRGTGELFF	TGTGCCACCAGCAGAGATAGGGGAACCGGGGAGCTGTTTTTT
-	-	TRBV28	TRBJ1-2	CASGPRGEGYYGYTF	TGTGCCAGCGGACCGAGGGGGGAAGGTTACTATGGCTACACCTTC
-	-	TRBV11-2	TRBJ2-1	CASSSKYNEQFF	TGTGCCAGCAGCTCAAAGTACAATGAGCAGTTCTTC
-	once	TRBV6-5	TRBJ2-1	CASTAMSGNEQFF	TGTGCCAGCACCGCCATGTCGGGCAATGAGCAGTTCTTC
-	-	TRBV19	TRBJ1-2	CASGRGGNYGYTF	TGTGCCTCGGGCAGGGGTGGTAACTATGGCTACACCTTC
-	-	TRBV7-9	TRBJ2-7	CASSELGGKANQF	TGTGCCAGCAGCGAATTAGGAGGGAAGGCAAACCAATTC
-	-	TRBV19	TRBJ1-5	CASRNYRDTNQPQHF	TGTGCCAGTAGGAATTACAGGGATACCAATCAGCCCCAGCATTTT
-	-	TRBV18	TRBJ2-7	CASSPPGDAIQYF	TGTGCCAGCTCACCACCGGGGGACGCTATACAGTACTTC
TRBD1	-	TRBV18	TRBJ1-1	CASSPRQGEAFF	TGTGCCAGCTCACCCCGACAGGGCGAAGCTTTCTTT
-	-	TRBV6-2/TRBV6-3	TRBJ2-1	CASSPHGPTGYNEQFF	TGTGCCAGCAGTCCCCACGGACCGACTGGATACAATGAGCAGTTCTTC
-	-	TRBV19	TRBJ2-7	CASSSSGGSDEQYF	TGTGCCAGTAGTTCCTCCGGCGGTAGCGACGAGCAGTACTTC
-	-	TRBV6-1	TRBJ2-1	CASSEALSPYNEQFF	TGTGCCAGCAGTGAAGCTCTAAGCCCCTACAATGAGCAGTTCTTC
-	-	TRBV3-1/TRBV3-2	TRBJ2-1	CASSQRGTVDNEQFF	TGTGCCAGCAGCCAACGCGGGACAGTAGACAATGAGCAGTTCTTC
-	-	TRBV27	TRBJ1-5	CASSLSLESGQPQHF	TGTGCCAGCAGTTTATCGTTGGAGTCGGGTCAGCCCCAGCATTTT
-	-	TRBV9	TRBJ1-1	CATRPHGGVGTEAFF	TGTGCCACCCGGCCTCACGGAGGGGTCGGCACTGAAGCTTTCTTT
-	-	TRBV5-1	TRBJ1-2	CASSQLLTDTLNYGYTF	TGCGCCAGCAGCCAACTACTAACGGATACCCTTAACTATGGCTACACCTTC
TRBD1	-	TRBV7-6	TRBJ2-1	CASSLRTGDYRNEQFF	TGTGCCAGCAGCTTGAGGACAGGGGACTACCGCAATGAGCAGTTCTTC
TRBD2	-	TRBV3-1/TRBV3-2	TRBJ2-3	CASSQVLGLAGGIGTDTQYF	TGTGCCAGCAGCCAAGTTTTAGGACTAGCGGGGGGTATTGGCACAGATACGCAGTATTTT
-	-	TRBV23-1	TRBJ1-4	CADRPPGTNEKLFF	TGCGCCGACCGCCCCCCAGGTACTAATGAAAAACTGTTTTTT
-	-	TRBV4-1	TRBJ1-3	CASSQASHSGNTIYF	TGCGCCAGCAGCCAAGCCAGTCACTCTGGAAACACCATATATTTT